The sequence of this T cell receptor (beta chain) was determined in a study of T-cell memory formation after mild COVID-19 (dated by TCRdb to about 2021). About the study as a whole: TCR sequence clusters from the two donors were found to be largely donor specific. The cohort was made up of two young adult volunteers, one female and one male, who were previously healthy. In two donors, T-cell clones that expanded and contracted after mild COVID-19 were tracked by sequencing TCRalpha and TCRbeta repertoires over time. General conclusions and limits of the study: Balanced CD4/CD8 phenotypes were observed for clones contracting from day 15 to 85, whereas a bias towards CD4+ was observed for a second wave of clones expanding from day 15 to 37. Contracting CD4+ clones were found mainly in CM and EM memory subsets, while CD8+ clones were enriched in EMRA. Only a couple of mild cases were covered in the study, and larger cohorts including severe cases with pre-infection samples were considered necessary. Some responding clones were detected in pre-infection memory, which suggested that pre-existing cross-reactive memory T cells had joined the SARS-CoV-2 response. The second-wave clones that peaked on day 37 were not confirmed to be SARS-CoV-2 specific.

Sequencer: Illumina NovaSeq 6000. TCRalpha and TCRbeta cDNA libraries were built by 5'RACE with constant-segment primers, adding sample barcodes and unique molecular identifiers. RNA was extracted from every sample with Trizol reagent. Library amplification was performed in two PCR steps, and a second sample barcode and Illumina TruSeq adapters were introduced in the second step. Libraries were sequenced on an Illumina NovaSeq with 2 x 150 bp paired-end reads. The published analysis was carried out like this. With migec v1.2.7, reads were demultiplexed and then collapsed into UMI-guided consensus sequences. Using mixcr v2.1.11, UMI consensuses were aligned to TRA and TRB V and J templates and then assembled into clonotypes. Expanded or contracted clonotypes were those called significant by both edgeR and NoisET, with noise models trained on biological replicates. For edgeR calls, the thresholds were a false discovery rate-adjusted p below 0.01 and a log2 fold-change of 1. As an exploratory analysis of dynamics, max-normalized trajectories of the 1000 most abundant clonotypes were examined by PCA with hierarchical clustering. Separately sequenced CD4+ and CD8+ repertoires were used to assign a CD4 or CD8 phenotype to each responding clone. TCRdb cleaned the public reads at Q25 with fastp, built clones with MiXCR and kept in-frame beta chains. Identical CDR3 protein sequences are pooled into one entry, listed with their most common genes and DNA. The authors' filters were not applied to this entry. In all, the sample holds a few hundred thousand distinct CDR3 sequences, and less than 25% of those were seen once. The ten largest clonotypes hold roughly 9.1% of the sample.

The CDR3, from cysteine to phenylalanine, totals 16 residues. Only the CDR3 DNA is retained, 48 bases long and in frame from the first base. V was cut back by 6 bases and J by 1 base, leaving a gap of 18 bases between them. Sequences LNHDA (CDR1) and SQIVND (CDR2) are obtained from the germline V gene (reference sequence). This clonotype was counted a few times. The antigen this receptor binds is unknown. Base qualities are not provided; no much larger clone lies one nucleotide away. PBMCs were isolated by Ficoll-Paque density gradient centrifugation. The sample consisted of PBMCs or a T cell subset sorted from them (not recorded which). The chain is assembled from TRBV19 and TRBJ1-1; D gene: possibly TRBD1, on 5 matching bases. The receptor was derived from an adult woman who had mild COVID-19 (a few samples of this study predate the infection). The sample titles of this study are shuffled in the database, so cell type and time point are left out; the donor was told from shared clones. The bases read TGTGCCAGTAGGAACCAACTCAGGGCGGAGAACACTGAAGCTTTCTTT. Its protein product is CASRNQLRAENTEAFF.